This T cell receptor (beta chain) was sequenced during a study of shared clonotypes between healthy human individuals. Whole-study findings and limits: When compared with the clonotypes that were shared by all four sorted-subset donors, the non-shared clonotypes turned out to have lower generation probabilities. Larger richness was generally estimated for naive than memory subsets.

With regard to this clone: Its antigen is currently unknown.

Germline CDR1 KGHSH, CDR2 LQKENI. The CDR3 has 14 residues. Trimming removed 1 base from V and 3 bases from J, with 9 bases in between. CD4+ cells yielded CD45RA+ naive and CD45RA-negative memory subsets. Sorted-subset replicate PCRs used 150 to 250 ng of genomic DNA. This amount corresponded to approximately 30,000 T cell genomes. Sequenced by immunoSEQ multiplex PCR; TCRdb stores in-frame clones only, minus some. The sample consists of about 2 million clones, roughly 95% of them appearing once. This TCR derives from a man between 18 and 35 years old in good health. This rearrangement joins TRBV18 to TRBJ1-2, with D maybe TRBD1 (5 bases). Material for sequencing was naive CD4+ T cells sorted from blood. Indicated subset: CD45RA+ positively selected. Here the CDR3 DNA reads TGTGCCAGCTCACCACTGGACAATCACTATGGCTACACCTTC. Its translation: CASSPLDNHYGYTF.